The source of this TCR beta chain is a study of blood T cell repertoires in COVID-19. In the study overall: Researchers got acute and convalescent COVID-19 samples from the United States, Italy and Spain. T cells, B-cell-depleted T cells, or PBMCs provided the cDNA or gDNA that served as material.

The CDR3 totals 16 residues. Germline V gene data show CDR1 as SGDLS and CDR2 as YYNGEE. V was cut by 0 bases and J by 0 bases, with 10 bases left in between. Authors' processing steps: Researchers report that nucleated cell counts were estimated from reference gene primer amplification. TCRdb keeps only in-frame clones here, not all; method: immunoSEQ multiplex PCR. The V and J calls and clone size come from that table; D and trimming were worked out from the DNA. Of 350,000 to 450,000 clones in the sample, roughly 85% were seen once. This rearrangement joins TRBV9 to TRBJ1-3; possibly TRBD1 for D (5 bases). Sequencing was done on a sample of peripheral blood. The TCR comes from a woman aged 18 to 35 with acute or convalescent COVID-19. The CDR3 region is CASSVGGADSGNTIYF. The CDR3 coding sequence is TGTGCCAGCAGCGTAGGGGGCGCAGACTCTGGAAACACCATATATTTT.